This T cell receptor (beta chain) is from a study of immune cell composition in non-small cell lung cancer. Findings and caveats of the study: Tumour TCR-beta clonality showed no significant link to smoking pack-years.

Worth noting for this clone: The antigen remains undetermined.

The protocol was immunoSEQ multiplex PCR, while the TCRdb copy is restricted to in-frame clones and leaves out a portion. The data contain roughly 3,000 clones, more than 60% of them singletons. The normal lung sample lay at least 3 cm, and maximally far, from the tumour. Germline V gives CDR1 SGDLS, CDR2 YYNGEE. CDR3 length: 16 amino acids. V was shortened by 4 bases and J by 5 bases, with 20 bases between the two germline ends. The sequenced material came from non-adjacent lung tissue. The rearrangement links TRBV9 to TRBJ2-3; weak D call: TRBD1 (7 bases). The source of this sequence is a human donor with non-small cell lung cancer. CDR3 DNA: TGTGCCAGCAGCCCAAAGGAGGGGGCCCATGGAGATACGCAGTATTTT. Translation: CASSPKEGAHGDTQYF.